This T cell receptor beta chain was captured by sequencing in a study of blood T cell repertoires in COVID-19. In the study overall: Samples came from the United States, Italy and Spain, spanning acute and convalescent COVID-19.

Original handling: Amplified reference gene primers provided the basis for estimating nucleated cell counts. Data came from immunoSEQ multiplex PCR; TCRdb stores just in-frame clones and leaves some out. V and J calls and clone size follow that table, whereas D and trimming were derived from the DNA. Counted here are fewer than 450,000 clones, 90% occurring once; the ten biggest clones make up approximately 0.65%. Trimming cost V 8 bases and J 11 bases, with 21 bases left between them. The CDR3 is made up of 13 amino acids. Germline V gene lookup returns CDR1 SNHLY and CDR2 FYNNEI. Adults between about 18 and 95 years of age took part from 20 to 25 US areas. Participants had their cohort set by participant-reported clinical history.

This receptor was taken from a man aged 18-30 years who had recovered from COVID-19. V and J are TRBV2 and TRBJ1-1; D possibly corresponds to TRBD1 (5 bases). Sequencing was carried out using PBMCs or T cells enriched from blood (not recorded which). The CDR3 bases are TGTGCCAGCGAGGGACTTCTCGCCGAAATGGCTTTCTTT. Translated, it gives CASEGLLAEMAFF.